The 7 T cell receptor beta chains reported below all come from one sample, sequenced in a study of identifying expanded T cells in peripheral blood. This table comes from immunoSEQ multiplex PCR, and its TCRdb copy is limited to in-frame clones, with some not included. The table shows 120,000 or so clones, with approximately 80% occurring only once. The sample consisted of blood. Receptor source: a person between 18 and 75 years old in good health.

The V call is TRBV9, the J call TRBJ2-1; possibly TRBD1 or TRBD2 for D (5 bases each). The CDR3 contains 15 residues. V gave up 4 bases and J gave up 3 bases, with 14 bases separating them. Germline V CDR1 and CDR2: SGDLS, YYNGEE. Here the CDR3 DNA reads TGTGCCAGCAGCTCGCAGGGAGCCCTCTACAATGAGCAGTTCTTC. It encodes CASSSQGALYNEQFF.

Notes on this clone: The sample has other DNA sequences that encode this CDR3 too. The V call is TRBV7-2, the J call TRBJ2-7, with D possibly being TRBD1 (6 bases). Trimming stripped 3 bases from V and 3 bases from J, with 6 bases between. The CDR3 spans 12 residues. Germline CDR1 reads SGHTA; CDR2 reads FQGNSA. The CDR3 DNA follows: TGTGCCAGCAGCTTGACAGGCTACGAGCAGTACTTC. It is translated as CASSLTGYEQYF.

This chain connects TRBV19 to TRBJ1-6; possibly TRBD1 for D (5 bases). Germline-derived CDR1 and CDR2 are LNHDA and SQIVND (reference sequence). CDR3 length: 14 amino acids. The V end lost 5 bases, the J end lost 9 bases, and 14 bases lay between the germline ends. Here the CDR3 reads CASSEGVGSSPLHF. The CDR3 DNA follows: TGTGCCAGTAGTGAAGGGGTTGGAAGTTCACCCCTCCACTTT.

CDR3 loop: CASSLAQRGGNTEAFF. The CDR3, as DNA: TGCGCCAGCAGCTTGGCCCAGCGGGGTGGGAACACTGAAGCTTTCTTT. The chain employs TRBV5-1 and TRBJ1-1; D unresolved. V shed 0 bases and J shed 1 base, with 13 bases lying between them. CDR3 size: 16 residues. The germline V gene encodes CDR1 SGHRS and CDR2 YFSETQ. Looking up the rest from reference TRBV5-1 and TRBJ1-1 gives the full variable domain: KAGVTQTPRYLIKTRGQQVTLSCSPISGHRSVSWYQQTPGQGLQFLFEYFSETQRNKGNFPGRFSGRQFSNSRSEMNVSTLELGDSALYLCASSLAQRGGNTEAFFGQGTRLTVV.

This clone was observed a handful of times. The chain joins TRBV6-6 to TRBJ2-7; D may be TRBD1 (5 bases). Trimming left V 5 bases short and J 9 bases short, with 17 bases between. Per the germline V gene, CDR1 is MNHNY and CDR2 is SVGAGI (reference sequence). The CDR3 has 13 amino acids. The CDR3 DNA is TGTGCCAGCAGTATACCTCCAGGGTTCGGGCAGTACTTC. Protein: CASSIPPGFGQYF.

CDR3 amino acids: CASSELRGQGGRPEAFF. The CDR3 DNA follows: TGCGCCAGCAGTGAGCTTAGAGGACAGGGGGGGCGGCCTGAAGCTTTCTTT. The gene calls are TRBV10-2 and TRBJ1-1; 10 bases are a match to TRBD1. Losses at the gene ends were 2 bases for V and 6 bases for J; bases not matched to a gene: 12. Per germline, CDR1 WSHSY and CDR2 SAAADI. The CDR3 is 17 residues long.

The chain couples TRBV6-1 to TRBJ2-7; D is undetermined. The CDR3 has 13 residues. Trimming pared 2 bases from V and 3 bases from J, leaving 8 bases between. Per germline, CDR1 MNHNS and CDR2 SASEGT. CDR3 amino acids: CASSESPSYEQYF. The CDR3 coding sequence is TGTGCCAGCAGTGAATCCCCAAGCTACGAGCAGTACTTC.